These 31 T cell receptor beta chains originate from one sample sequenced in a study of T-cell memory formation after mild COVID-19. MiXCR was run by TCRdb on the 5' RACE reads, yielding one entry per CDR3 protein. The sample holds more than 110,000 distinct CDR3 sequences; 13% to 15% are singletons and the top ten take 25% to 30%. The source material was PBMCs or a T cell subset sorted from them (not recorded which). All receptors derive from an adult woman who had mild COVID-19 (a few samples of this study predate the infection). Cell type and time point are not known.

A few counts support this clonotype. CDR3 amino acids: CASSPSGTDYNEQFF. For the CDR3, the DNA is TGTGCCAGCAGTCCTAGCGGGACTGACTACAATGAGCAGTTCTTC. V is TRBV6-5 and J is TRBJ2-1; 9 positions match TRBD2. The germline CDR1 and CDR2 sequences are MNHEY and SVGAGI. V gave up 5 bases and J gave up 3 bases; unmatched junction bases: 5. The CDR3 totals 15 residues.

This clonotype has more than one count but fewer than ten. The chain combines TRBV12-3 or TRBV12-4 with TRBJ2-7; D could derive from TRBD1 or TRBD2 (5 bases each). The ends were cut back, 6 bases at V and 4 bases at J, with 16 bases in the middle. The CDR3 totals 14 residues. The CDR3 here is CASSDGTPRYEQYF. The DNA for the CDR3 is TGTGCCAGCAGCGACGGGACCCCAAGGTACGAGCAGTACTTC.

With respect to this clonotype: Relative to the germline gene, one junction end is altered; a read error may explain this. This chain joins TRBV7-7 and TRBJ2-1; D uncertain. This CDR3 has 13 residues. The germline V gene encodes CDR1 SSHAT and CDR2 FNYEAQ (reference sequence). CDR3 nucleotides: TGTGCTAGCAGCTTAGGTGGAGAAAATGAGCAGTTCTTC. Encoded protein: CASSLGGENEQFF.

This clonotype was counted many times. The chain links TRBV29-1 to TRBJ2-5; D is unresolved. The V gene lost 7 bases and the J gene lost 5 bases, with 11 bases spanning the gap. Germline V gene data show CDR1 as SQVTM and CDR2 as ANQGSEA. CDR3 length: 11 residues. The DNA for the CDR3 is TGCAGCGCCCGTGATGCGGAGACCCAGTACTTC. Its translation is CSARDAETQYF.

CDR3 sequence reads: CATSRDGPGEFLLYGYTF. As DNA, the CDR3 is TGTGCCACCAGCAGAGATGGGCCAGGGGAATTCCTATTGTATGGCTACACCTTC. The V and J genes are TRBV15 and TRBJ1-2, with D tentatively TRBD1 (6 bases). From germline, CDR1 is LNHNV and CDR2 YYDKDF (reference sequence). The CDR3 consists of 18 residues. V was clipped by 0 bases and J by 5 bases, with 22 bases between them.

DNA for the CDR3: TGTGCCAGCAGCGTAGTGGGGGAGTTCGATGAGCAGTTCTTC. It is translated as CASSVVGEFDEQFF. The chain carries TRBV9 and TRBJ2-1, with D perhaps given as TRBD1 or TRBD2 (5 bases each). The V gene lost 0 bases and the J gene lost 8 bases, with 12 bases spanning the gap. Germline CDR1 SGDLS, CDR2 YYNGEE. This CDR3 contains 14 residues.

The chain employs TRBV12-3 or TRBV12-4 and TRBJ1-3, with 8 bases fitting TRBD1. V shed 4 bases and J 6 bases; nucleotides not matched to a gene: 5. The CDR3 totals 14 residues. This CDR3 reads CASSSKQGANTIYF. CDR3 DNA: TGTGCCAGCAGTTCGAAGCAGGGGGCAAACACCATATATTTT.

CDR3 residues: CASSYHSRTSGASTDTQYF. The CDR3 DNA reads as TGTGCCAGCAGCTACCACTCTCGGACTAGCGGAGCTAGCACAGATACGCAGTATTTT. This rearrangement joins TRBV11-2 to TRBJ2-3; 10 bases map to TRBD2. After removal of 4 bases from V and 0 bases from J, the junction contained 13 bases not matched to a gene. CDR3 length equals 19 residues. Germline CDR1 reads SGHAT; CDR2 reads FQNNGV. The full variable domain, rest sourced from reference TRBV11-2 and TRBJ2-3, is EAGVAQSPRYKIIEKRQSVAFWCNPISGHATLYWYQQILGQGPKLLIQFQNNGVVDDSQLPKDRFSAERLKGVDSTLKIQPAKLEDSAVYLCASSYHSRTSGASTDTQYFGPGTRLTVL.

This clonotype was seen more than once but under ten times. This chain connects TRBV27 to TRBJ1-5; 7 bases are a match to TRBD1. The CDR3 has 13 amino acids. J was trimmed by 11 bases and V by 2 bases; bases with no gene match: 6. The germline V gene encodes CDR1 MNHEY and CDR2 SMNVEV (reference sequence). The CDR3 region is CASSLHLQGAQHF. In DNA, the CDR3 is TGTGCCAGCAGTTTACATCTTCAGGGGGCCCAGCATTTT.

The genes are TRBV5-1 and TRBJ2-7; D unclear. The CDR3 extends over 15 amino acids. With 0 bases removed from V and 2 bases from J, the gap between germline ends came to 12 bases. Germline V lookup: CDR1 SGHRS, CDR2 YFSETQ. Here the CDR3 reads CASSLERLLTYEQYF. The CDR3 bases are TGCGCCAGCAGCTTGGAAAGGTTATTAACCTACGAGCAGTACTTC.

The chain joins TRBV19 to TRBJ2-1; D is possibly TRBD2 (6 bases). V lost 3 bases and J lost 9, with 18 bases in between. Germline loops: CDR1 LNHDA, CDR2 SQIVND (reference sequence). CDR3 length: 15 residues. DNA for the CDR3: TGTGCCAGTAGTATCAATTCGGGGGTTCAGCCTGAGCAGTTCTTC. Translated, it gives CASSINSGVQPEQFF. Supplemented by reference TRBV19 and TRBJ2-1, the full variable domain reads DGGITQSPKYLFRKEGQNVTLSCEQNLNHDAMYWYRQDPGQGLRLIYYSQIVNDFQKGDIAEGYSVSREKKESFPLTVTSAQKNPTAFYLCASSINSGVQPEQFFGPGTRLTVL.

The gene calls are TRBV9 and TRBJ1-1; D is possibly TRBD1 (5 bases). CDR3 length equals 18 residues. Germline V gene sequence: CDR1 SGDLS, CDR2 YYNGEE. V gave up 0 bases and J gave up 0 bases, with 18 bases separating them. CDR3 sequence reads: CASSVAPNFGGMNTEAFF. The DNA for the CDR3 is TGTGCCAGCAGCGTAGCTCCCAACTTCGGGGGAATGAACACTGAAGCTTTCTTT.

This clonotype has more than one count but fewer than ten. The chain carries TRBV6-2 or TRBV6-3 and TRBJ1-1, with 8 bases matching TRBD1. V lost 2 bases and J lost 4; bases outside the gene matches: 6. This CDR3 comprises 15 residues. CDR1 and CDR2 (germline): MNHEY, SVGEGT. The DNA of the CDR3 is TGTGCCAGCAGTTACCTCACAGGGGGGGTCACTGAAGCTTTCTTT. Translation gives CASSYLTGGVTEAFF.

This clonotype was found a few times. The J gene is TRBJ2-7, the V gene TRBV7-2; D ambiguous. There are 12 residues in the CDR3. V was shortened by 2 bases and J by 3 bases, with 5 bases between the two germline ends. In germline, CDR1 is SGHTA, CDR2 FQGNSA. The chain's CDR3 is CASSLRLYEQYF. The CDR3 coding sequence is TGTGCCAGCAGCTTAAGACTCTACGAGCAGTACTTC.

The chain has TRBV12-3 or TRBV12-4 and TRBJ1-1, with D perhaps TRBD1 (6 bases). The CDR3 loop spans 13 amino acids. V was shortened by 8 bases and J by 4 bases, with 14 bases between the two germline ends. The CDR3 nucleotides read TGTGCCAGCCATTCGCGCAGGGGCACTGAAGCTTTCTTT. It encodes CASHSRRGTEAFF.

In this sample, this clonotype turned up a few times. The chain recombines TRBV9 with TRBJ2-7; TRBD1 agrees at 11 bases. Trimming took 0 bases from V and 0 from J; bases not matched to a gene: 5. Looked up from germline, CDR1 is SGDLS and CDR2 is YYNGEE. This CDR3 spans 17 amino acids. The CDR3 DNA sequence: TGTGCCAGCAGCGTAGGAGGAGGGACAGGGGGCTCCTACGAGCAGTACTTC. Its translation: CASSVGGGTGGSYEQYF.

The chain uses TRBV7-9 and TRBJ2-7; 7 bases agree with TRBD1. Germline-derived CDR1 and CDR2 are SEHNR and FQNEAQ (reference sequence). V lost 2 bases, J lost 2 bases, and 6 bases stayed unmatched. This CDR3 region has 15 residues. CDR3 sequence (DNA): TGTGCCAGCAGCTTATTCAAGGGGGCCACCTACGAGCAGTACTTC. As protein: CASSLFKGATYEQYF.

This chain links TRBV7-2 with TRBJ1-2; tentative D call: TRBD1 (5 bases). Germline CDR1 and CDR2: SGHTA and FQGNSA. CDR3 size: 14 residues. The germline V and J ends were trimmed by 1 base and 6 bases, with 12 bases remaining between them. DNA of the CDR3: TGTGCCAGCAGCTTAGGACAGTCAATCGATGGCTACACCTTC. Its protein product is CASSLGQSIDGYTF. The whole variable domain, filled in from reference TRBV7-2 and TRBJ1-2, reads GAGVSQSPSNKVTEKGKDVELRCDPISGHTALYWYRQSLGQGLEFLIYFQGNSAPDKSGLPSDRFSAERTGGSVSTLTIQRTQQEDSAVYLCASSLGQSIDGYTFGSGTRLTVV.

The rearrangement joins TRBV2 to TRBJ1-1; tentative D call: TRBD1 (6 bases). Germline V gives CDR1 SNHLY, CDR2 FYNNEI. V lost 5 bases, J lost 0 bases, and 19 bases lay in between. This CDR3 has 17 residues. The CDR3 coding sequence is TGTGCCAGCAGTCTGGAGGGGTCATGGGACATGAACACTGAAGCTTTCTTT. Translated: CASSLEGSWDMNTEAFF.

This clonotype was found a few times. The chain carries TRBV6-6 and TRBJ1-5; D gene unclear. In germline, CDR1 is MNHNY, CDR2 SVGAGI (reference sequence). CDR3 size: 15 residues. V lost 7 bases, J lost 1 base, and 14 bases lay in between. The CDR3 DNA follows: TGTGCCAGCAACGACGGGCCAGCCAGCAATCAGCCCCAGCATTTT. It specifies CASNDGPASNQPQHF.

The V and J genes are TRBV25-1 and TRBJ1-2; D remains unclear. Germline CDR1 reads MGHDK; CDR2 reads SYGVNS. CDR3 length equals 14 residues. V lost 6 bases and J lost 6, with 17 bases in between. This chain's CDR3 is CASSLEEYVDGYTF. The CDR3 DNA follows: TGTGCCAGCAGCCTCGAGGAGTACGTGGATGGCTACACCTTC.

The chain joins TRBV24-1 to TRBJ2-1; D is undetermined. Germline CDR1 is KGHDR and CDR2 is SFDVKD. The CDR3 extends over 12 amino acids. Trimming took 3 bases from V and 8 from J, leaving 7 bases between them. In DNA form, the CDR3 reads TGTGCCACCAGTGATCGTGGCCATGAGCAGTTCTTC. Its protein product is CATSDRGHEQFF.

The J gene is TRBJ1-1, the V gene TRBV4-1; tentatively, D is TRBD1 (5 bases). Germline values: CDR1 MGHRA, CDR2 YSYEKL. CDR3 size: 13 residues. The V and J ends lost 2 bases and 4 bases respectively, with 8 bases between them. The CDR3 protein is CASSQTGATEAFF. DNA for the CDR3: TGCGCCAGCAGCCAAACAGGTGCCACTGAAGCTTTCTTT.

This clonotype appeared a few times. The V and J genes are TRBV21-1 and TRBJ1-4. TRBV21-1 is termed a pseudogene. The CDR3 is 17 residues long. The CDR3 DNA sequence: TGTGCCAGCAGCAAAGCGGCCAAGTTTTCGACTAATGAAAAACTGTTTTTT. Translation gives CASSKAAKFSTNEKLFF.

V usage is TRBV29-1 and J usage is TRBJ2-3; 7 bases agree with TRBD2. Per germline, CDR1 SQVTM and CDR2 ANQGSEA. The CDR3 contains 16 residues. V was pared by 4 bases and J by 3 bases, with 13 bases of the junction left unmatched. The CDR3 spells CSVAGKQRDFTDTQYF. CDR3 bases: TGCAGCGTTGCGGGAAAACAGCGGGACTTTACAGATACGCAGTATTTT.

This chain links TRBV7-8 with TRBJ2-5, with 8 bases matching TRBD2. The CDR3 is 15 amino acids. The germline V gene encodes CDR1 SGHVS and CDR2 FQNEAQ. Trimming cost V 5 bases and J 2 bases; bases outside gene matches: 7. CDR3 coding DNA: TGTGCCAGCAGCCCCATAGCGGGAACGCAAGAGACCCAGTACTTC. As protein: CASSPIAGTQETQYF.

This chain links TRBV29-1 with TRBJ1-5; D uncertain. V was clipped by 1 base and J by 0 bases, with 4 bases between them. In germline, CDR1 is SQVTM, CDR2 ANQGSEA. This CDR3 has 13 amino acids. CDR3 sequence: CSVEGGSNQPQHF. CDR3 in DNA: TGCAGCGTTGAAGGGGGTAGCAATCAGCCCCAGCATTTT.

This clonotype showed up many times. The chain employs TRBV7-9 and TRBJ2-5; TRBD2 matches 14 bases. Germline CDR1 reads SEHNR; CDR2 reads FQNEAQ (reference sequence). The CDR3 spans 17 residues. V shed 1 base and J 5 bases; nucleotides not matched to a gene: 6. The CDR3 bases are TGTGCCAGCAGCTTAGTCCCGGGACTAGCGGGAGAGGAGACCCAGTACTTC. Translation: CASSLVPGLAGEETQYF.

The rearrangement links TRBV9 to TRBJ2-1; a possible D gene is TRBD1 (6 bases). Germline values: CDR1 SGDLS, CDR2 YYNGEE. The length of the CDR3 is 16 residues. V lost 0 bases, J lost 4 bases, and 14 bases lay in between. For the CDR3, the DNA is TGTGCCAGCAGCGTAGGTCCGGAAGGGGGTTACAATGAGCAGTTCTTC. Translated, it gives CASSVGPEGGYNEQFF. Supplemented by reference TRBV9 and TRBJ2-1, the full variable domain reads DSGVTQTPKHLITATGQRVTLRCSPRSGDLSVYWYQQSLDQGLQFLIQYYNGEERAKGNILERFSAQQFPDLHSELNLSSLELGDSALYFCASSVGPEGGYNEQFFGPGTRLTVL.

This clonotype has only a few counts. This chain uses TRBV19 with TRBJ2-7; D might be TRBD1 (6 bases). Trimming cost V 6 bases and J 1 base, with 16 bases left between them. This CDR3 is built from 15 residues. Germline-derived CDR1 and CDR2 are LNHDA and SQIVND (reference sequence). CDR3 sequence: CASRIRGISSYEQYF. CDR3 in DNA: TGTGCCAGTAGGATCAGGGGAATTTCGTCCTACGAGCAGTACTTC.

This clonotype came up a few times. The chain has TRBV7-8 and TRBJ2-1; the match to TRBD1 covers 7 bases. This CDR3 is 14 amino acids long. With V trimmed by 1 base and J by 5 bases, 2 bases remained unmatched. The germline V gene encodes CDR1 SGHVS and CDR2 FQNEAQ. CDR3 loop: CASSLDRGDNEQFF. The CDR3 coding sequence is TGTGCCAGCAGCTTAGACAGGGGTGACAATGAGCAGTTCTTC.